This T cell receptor beta chain was documented in a study of blood T cell repertoires in COVID-19. In the study overall: COVID-19 samples collected from the United States, Italy and Spain covered acute and convalescent phases. T cells, B-cell-depleted T cells, or PBMCs supplied cDNA or gDNA.

The V end was cut by 8 bases, the J end by 5 bases, with 16 bases between. The CDR3 consists of 13 residues. The germline V gene has CDR1 SEHNR and CDR2 FQNEAQ (reference sequence). Per the original data handling: The assay estimated nucleated cells by amplifying reference gene primers. This table comes from immunoSEQ multiplex PCR, and its TCRdb copy is limited to in-frame clones, with some not included. V, J and clone size reflect that table, while D and trimming were determined from the DNA. The table lists 150,000 to 200,000 clones, 79% of them singletons. The TCR was taken from a man in his sixties with active or convalescent COVID-19. The chain couples TRBV7-9 to TRBJ2-7; unclear D gene. Sequencing was performed on peripheral blood. CDR3 nucleotide sequence: TGTGCCAGCCGCGGTCCCTCGGTCAACGAGCAGTACTTC. It yields the protein CASRGPSVNEQYF. The full variable domain, rest sourced from reference TRBV7-9 and TRBJ2-7, is DTGVSQNPRHKITKRGQNVTFRCDPISEHNRLYWYRQTLGQGPEFLTYFQNEAQLEKSRLLSDRFSAERPKGSFSTLEIQRTEQGDSAMYLCASRGPSVNEQYFGPGTRLTVT.